These 5 T cell receptor beta chains came from one sample sequenced in a study of shared clonotypes between healthy human individuals. Measured with immunoSEQ multiplex PCR; TCRdb has only the in-frame clones, and not every one. Of about 510,000 clones listed, nearly 80% are singletons. Source material: PBMCs. The source is a middle-aged woman in good health. Some clones in this sample may be carry-over from other donors' samples.

The V and J genes are TRBV5-1 and TRBJ2-1, with TRBD1 identical over 7 bases. Per germline, CDR1 SGHRS and CDR2 YFSETQ. The CDR3 runs to 16 residues. Losses at the gene ends were 4 bases for V and 2 bases for J; bases not matched to a gene: 9. In DNA, the CDR3 is TGCGCCAGCAGCGATGCCCGGGACAGCACCTACAATGAGCAGTTCTTC. Encoded protein: CASSDARDSTYNEQFF.

The CDR3 DNA follows: TGCGCCAGCAGCCCCGGACTAGCGGGCGTCGAGGGCTACAATGAGCAGTTCTTC. This gives the protein CASSPGLAGVEGYNEQFF. The chain is built from TRBV5-1 and TRBJ2-1; 11 bases map to TRBD2. The CDR3 is made up of 18 amino acids. CDR1 is SGHRS and CDR2 is YFSETQ in the germline V gene. Trimming removed 4 bases from V and 3 bases from J; junction bases left unmatched: 12. Looking up the rest from reference TRBV5-1 and TRBJ2-1 gives the full variable domain: KAGVTQTPRYLIKTRGQQVTLSCSPISGHRSVSWYQQTPGQGLQFLFEYFSETQRNKGNFPGRFSGRQFSNSRSEMNVSTLELGDSALYLCASSPGLAGVEGYNEQFFGPGTRLTVL.

V gene TRBV28 combines with J gene TRBJ1-5; D is ambiguous. This CDR3 has 12 amino acids. Trimming took 5 bases from V and 6 from J, leaving 8 bases between them. The germline gives CDR1 MDHEN, CDR2 SYDVKM. CDR3 in amino acids: CASSPFLQPQHF. CDR3 DNA: TGTGCCAGCAGTCCATTTCTTCAGCCCCAGCATTTT.

The table lists this clone with a count of one. The rearrangement joins TRBV18 to TRBJ2-5, with 10 bases matching TRBD1. CDR3 length equals 13 residues. Looked up from germline, CDR1 is KGHSH and CDR2 is LQKENI. V dropped 6 bases and J dropped 5; count of bases not matched to a gene: 3. The CDR3 reads CASSGGQGETQYF. For the CDR3, the DNA is TGTGCCAGCTCCGGGGGACAGGGGGAGACCCAGTACTTC. Full variable domain (missing parts from reference TRBV18 and TRBJ2-5): NAGVMQNPRHLVRRRGQEARLRCSPMKGHSHVYWYRQLPEEGLKFMVYLQKENIIDESGMPKERFSAEFPKEGPSILRIQQVVRGDSAAYFCASSGGQGETQYFGPGTRLLVL.

V and J are TRBV27 and TRBJ2-5; TRBD2 is a possible D gene (6 bases). V was shortened by 8 bases and J by 5 bases, with 21 bases between the two germline ends. Germline-derived CDR1 and CDR2 are MNHEY and SMNVEV (reference sequence). This CDR3 is built from 15 residues. CDR3 region: CASGRQGTFIETQYF. The DNA of the CDR3 is TGTGCCAGCGGGAGGCAGGGAACGTTTATTGAGACCCAGTACTTC.